The rows below give T cell receptor beta chains drawn from one sample of a study of shared clonotypes between healthy human individuals. Produced via immunoSEQ multiplex PCR; TCRdb's table is partial and in-frame only. In the table there are hundreds of thousands of clones, just over 95% of which are singletons. Source material: naive CD8+ T cells sorted from blood. Receptors originate from a man aged 30-40 years in good health. Both conserved end residues are part of each CDR3. Fields, in order: CDR3 DNA, CDR3 protein, D gene, V gene, J gene, clone size. A D gene is named only where the DNA matches it firmly. For some rows the clone size is stated as once, few or many, or as a class when expanded; others skip it.

TGTGCCAGCAGTCCCCGGTGGGGGGCACCGACAGATACGCAGTATTTT	CASSPRWGAPTDTQYF	NA	TRBV27	TRBJ2-3	NA
TGTGCCAGCAGCTTGCAGTCTAATGGCCCCATATATTTT	CASSLQSNGPIYF	NA	TRBV28	TRBJ1-3	NA
TGCAGCGTTGAGGGGGGGAACCCCTACGAGCAGTACTTC	CSVEGGNPYEQYF	TRBD2	TRBV29-1	TRBJ2-7	NA
TGTGCCATCAGTGAGTCTCGGCAGGGGGTGTCGATCTATGGCTACACCTTC	CAISESRQGVSIYGYTF	TRBD1	TRBV10-3	TRBJ1-2	NA
TGTGCCTGGAGTCTGGGACAGGGGGTTGGGTTGGTGTTCTTC	CAWSLGQGVGLVFF	TRBD1	TRBV30	TRBJ2-1	NA
TGCGCCAGCAGTGAGCCGGTAGATAGCCCCGCCGACTACAATGAGCAGTTCTTC	CASSEPVDSPADYNEQFF	NA	TRBV10-2	TRBJ2-1	NA
TGTGCCAGCAGCGGAACCAGCTTCGTGAACACTGAAGCTTTCTTT	CASSGTSFVNTEAFF	NA	TRBV7-2	TRBJ1-1	NA
TGTGCCAGCAGCGTAGGGGCGACTAGCGGCTACGAGCAGTACTTC	CASSVGATSGYEQYF	TRBD2	TRBV9	TRBJ2-7	NA
TGCGCCAGCAGTGGTCCCCTACATGAGCAGTTCTTC	CASSGPLHEQFF	NA	TRBV10-2	TRBJ2-1	NA
TGTGCCAGCAGCTTATTTATCGACAGGGCTGATAACAATGAGCAGTTCTTC	CASSLFIDRADNNEQFF	TRBD1	TRBV11-2	TRBJ2-1	NA
TGTGCCAGCAGGCGGCGGGAGGGGGGCCCCAATGAGCAGTTCTTC	CASRRREGGPNEQFF	TRBD2	TRBV6-5	TRBJ2-1	once
TGTGCCAGCAGTTTCTTTAATCAGCCCCAGCATTTT	CASSFFNQPQHF	NA	TRBV27	TRBJ1-5	NA
TGTGCCAGCAGTGAAGAGGATGGCGGGAGGGGGCCAGATACGCAGTATTTT	CASSEEDGGRGPDTQYF	TRBD2	TRBV2	TRBJ2-3	once
TGTGCCAGCAGCTCTACCGGGACTAGCGGGAGTCGCGACGGGGAGCTGTTTTTT	CASSSTGTSGSRDGELFF	TRBD2	TRBV5-4	TRBJ2-2	NA
TGTGCCAGCAGTTTATCATGGACAGTAGCCTACGAGCAGTACTTC	CASSLSWTVAYEQYF	NA	TRBV27	TRBJ2-7	once
TGTGCCAGCAGCAGCTATGAGCAGTTCTTC	CASSSYEQFF	NA	TRBV6-1	TRBJ2-1	NA
TGTGCCAGCAGCTCCCTACAGGGATCTAACTACGAGCAGTACTTC	CASSSLQGSNYEQYF	NA	TRBV27	TRBJ2-7	NA
TGTGCCAGCAGCCCCTCTGGGGGGGTACTAGACAATGAGCAGTTCTTC	CASSPSGGVLDNEQFF	TRBD2	TRBV9	TRBJ2-1	NA
TGTGCCAGCAGCGTCAGGGTTGCGGACACCATATATTTT	CASSVRVADTIYF	NA	TRBV9	TRBJ1-3	NA
TGCGCCAGCAGCCAGGCGACTAGCGGGAGCTCCTACGAGCAGTACTTC	CASSQATSGSSYEQYF	TRBD2	TRBV4-1	TRBJ2-7	NA
TGCGCCAGCAGCCAAGCAGGGGTCCTTAACTATGGCTACACCTTC	CASSQAGVLNYGYTF	NA	TRBV4-1	TRBJ1-2	NA
TGTGCCAGCAGCTTAGGGCACAATGAGCAGTTCTTC	CASSLGHNEQFF	NA	TRBV11-2	TRBJ2-1	NA
TGTGCCAGCAGTTTAATAACGGGAGCTCCCGAGCAGTACTTC	CASSLITGAPEQYF	NA	TRBV28	TRBJ2-7	NA
TGTGCCAGCAGCTTACGGGGAACAGATACGCAGTATTTT	CASSLRGTDTQYF	NA	TRBV11-3	TRBJ2-3	NA
TGTGCCAGCAGCTTGGGATTTTCCCACATTCCGTTCTTC	CASSLGFSHIPFF	NA	TRBV5-5	TRBJ2-1	NA
TGTGCCAGCAGCCACCGGGACAGGGGAACCGGGGAGCTGTTTTTT	CASSHRDRGTGELFF	TRBD1	TRBV11-3	TRBJ2-2	NA
TGTGCCTTGGGAGGGAACCGATACAATGAGCAGTTCTTC	CALGGNRYNEQFF	TRBD2	TRBV2	TRBJ2-1	NA
TGTGCCAGCAGCCTCGGACAGGCCCAGCCCCAGCATTTT	CASSLGQAQPQHF	TRBD1	TRBV11-1	TRBJ1-5	NA
TGTGCCAGCAGCTTAGATTGGAGGACAGGGACAGATACGCAGTATTTT	CASSLDWRTGTDTQYF	TRBD1	TRBV11-2	TRBJ2-3	NA
TGTGCCAGCAGTGAAGCGCTTGGCGGGAGCAGGGAGACCCAGTACTTC	CASSEALGGSRETQYF	TRBD2	TRBV2	TRBJ2-5	NA
TGTGCCAGCAGTCGACTACCGACAGGAATCGATGGCTACACCTTC	CASSRLPTGIDGYTF	NA	TRBV6-6	TRBJ1-2	NA
TGTGCCAGCAGGGACAGTACCCAAGAGACCCAGTACTTC	CASRDSTQETQYF	NA	TRBV6-1	TRBJ2-5	NA
TGCGCCAGCAGTGAGTTTGGACAGCGATTCTCCTACGAGCAGTACTTC	CASSEFGQRFSYEQYF	NA	TRBV10-2	TRBJ2-7	NA
TGCGCCAGCAGCCAAGAGGACGCTCCTAGCACAGATACGCAGTATTTT	CASSQEDAPSTDTQYF	NA	TRBV4-3	TRBJ2-3	NA
TGCGCCAGCAGCTTTACAGGGACCTCTGGGACTGAAGCTTTCTTT	CASSFTGTSGTEAFF	NA	TRBV5-1	TRBJ1-1	NA
TGTGCCAGTAGTATAATAGACAGCAGCAATCAGCCCCAGCATTTT	CASSIIDSSNQPQHF	NA	TRBV19	TRBJ1-5	NA
TGTGCCAGCAGCAAAGAGGGTGCCGGGAAGCCTTACGAGCAGTACTTC	CASSKEGAGKPYEQYF	NA	TRBV11-1	TRBJ2-7	NA
TGTGCCAGCAGCTTAATCACTTCACAGGGGTTGTACGAGCAGTACTTC	CASSLITSQGLYEQYF	TRBD1	TRBV7-9	TRBJ2-7	once
TGTGCCAGCCTCAGGGTAAGAGACACCGGGGAGCTGTTTTTT	CASLRVRDTGELFF	NA	TRBV27	TRBJ2-2	NA
TGTGCCAGCAGCGTAGTGTCGCGTCTGGACAACCCTGGAAACACCATATATTTT	CASSVVSRLDNPGNTIYF	NA	TRBV9	TRBJ1-3	NA
TGCGCCAGCAGCCTGACTGGGGCCAACGTCCTGACTTTC	CASSLTGANVLTF	NA	TRBV4-1	TRBJ2-6	NA
TGTGCCACCATTGACAGACGAGGCGAGCAGTACTTC	CATIDRRGEQYF	NA	TRBV6-5	TRBJ2-7	NA
TGTGCCAGCAGCTTAATGGGGTACCACGAGCAGTACTTC	CASSLMGYHEQYF	NA	TRBV7-9	TRBJ2-7	NA
TGCGCCAGCAGCCAAAACAGTGGCTTTCAGTACTTC	CASSQNSGFQYF	NA	TRBV4-3	TRBJ2-4	NA